These 19 T cell receptor beta chains share one sample of origin, sequenced in a study of blood T cell repertoires in COVID-19. Assay: immunoSEQ multiplex PCR; the TCRdb copy retains only in-frame clones and omits some. The sample lists 130,000 or so clones, around four fifths occurring once. Sequencing was performed on peripheral blood. These receptors all stem from a man aged 60 to 69 with active or convalescent COVID-19.

The chain uses TRBV9 and TRBJ2-1, with TRBD1 as a possible D gene (6 bases). V lost 0 bases and J 2 bases, leaving 9 bases between the germline ends. The CDR3 spans 15 residues. CDR1 and CDR2 from the germline V gene are SGDLS and YYNGEE. The CDR3: CASSVGTATYNEQFF. The DNA for the CDR3 is TGTGCCAGCAGCGTAGGGACAGCTACCTACAATGAGCAGTTCTTC.

This chain uses TRBV30 with TRBJ1-1, with D possibly matching TRBD1 (6 bases). Trimming stripped 8 bases from V and 1 base from J, with 17 bases between. The CDR3 extends over 14 amino acids. The V gene's germline CDR1 is GTSNPN and CDR2 SVGIG (reference sequence). The DNA of the CDR3 is TGTGCCCCGACGGTCGGGACATCGAACACTGAAGCTTTCTTT. It yields the protein CAPTVGTSNTEAFF.

This sequence joins TRBV2 and TRBJ2-5, with 7 bases identical to TRBD1. V lost 6 bases to trimming and J lost 1 base; unmatched junction nucleotides: 5. This CDR3 comprises 14 residues. The germline gives CDR1 SNHLY, CDR2 FYNNEI. CDR3 DNA sequence: TGTGCCAGCAGAGACAGGGCCTTCCAAGAGACCCAGTACTTC. Translating gives CASRDRAFQETQYF.

This clone was recorded only once. The chain combines TRBV4-3 with TRBJ2-3, with D possibly matching TRBD2 (7 bases). The germline V gene has CDR1 LGHNA and CDR2 YSLEER. Trimming pared 2 bases from V and 4 bases from J, leaving 13 bases between. This CDR3 region has 15 residues. CDR3 nucleotides: TGCGCCAGCAGCCAAAGACTAGCAGGGGCAGATACGCAGTATTTT. Protein: CASSQRLAGADTQYF.

This clone was seen once. This chain joins TRBV9 and TRBJ2-2; 11 bases agree with TRBD1. Unmatched junction bases numbered 7, after V lost 3 bases and J lost 6 bases. Germline-derived CDR1 and CDR2 are SGDLS and YYNGEE. This CDR3 region has 16 residues. The CDR3 DNA sequence: TGTGCCAGCAGCGGCGGGACAGGGGGTCGTCCCGGGGAGCTGTTTTTT. Its protein is CASSGGTGGRPGELFF.

V and J are TRBV6-5 and TRBJ1-2, with 7 bases lining up with TRBD1. The germline CDR1 and CDR2 sequences are MNHEY and SVGAGI. CDR3 length: 13 amino acids. The trim removed 6 bases at V and 7 bases at J, leaving 8 bases unmatched. This chain's CDR3 is CASSGRQGFGYTF. The CDR3 DNA reads TGTGCCAGCAGCGGTAGACAGGGTTTTGGCTACACCTTC.

DNA of the CDR3: TGTGCCAGCAGCTTCCGGGAGAACTACAATGAGCAGTTCTTC. This sequence encodes CASSFRENYNEQFF. This chain connects TRBV11-2 to TRBJ2-1; D is perhaps TRBD2 (6 bases). Germline V CDR1 and CDR2: SGHAT, FQNNGV. This CDR3 has 14 amino acids. V was cut by 3 bases and J by 3 bases, with 9 bases left in between.

The chain employs TRBV19 and TRBJ1-2; 9 bases agree with TRBD1. The CDR3 loop spans 16 amino acids. Germline assignment: CDR1 LNHDA and CDR2 SQIVND (reference sequence). V lost 3 bases, J lost 7 bases, and 12 bases stayed unmatched. The CDR3 here is CASSILPGTGQAGYTF. CDR3 in DNA: TGTGCCAGTAGTATCCTCCCCGGGACAGGGCAGGCTGGCTACACCTTC. The full variable domain, rest sourced from reference TRBV19 and TRBJ1-2, is DGGITQSPKYLFRKEGQNVTLSCEQNLNHDAMYWYRQDPGQGLRLIYYSQIVNDFQKGDIAEGYSVSREKKESFPLTVTSAQKNPTAFYLCASSILPGTGQAGYTFGSGTRLTVV.

J is TRBJ2-7 and V is TRBV27; 10 bases are shared with TRBD2. Germline V gene data show CDR1 as MNHEY and CDR2 as SMNVEV (reference sequence). Germline trimming cut 3 bases from V and 0 bases from J; bases unmatched to any gene: 8. The CDR3 loop spans 17 amino acids. The CDR3 protein is CASSFQLAGGGSYEQYF. The CDR3 nucleotides are TGTGCCAGCAGTTTTCAATTAGCGGGAGGCGGCTCCTACGAGCAGTACTTC.

J is TRBJ2-6 and V is TRBV5-4; 7 bases fit TRBD2. This CDR3 comprises 14 residues. Per germline, CDR1 SGHNT and CDR2 YYREEE (reference sequence). This CDR3 is CACVGGLGANVLTF. CDR3 coding DNA: TGTGCTTGCGTGGGAGGGCTCGGGGCCAACGTCCTGACTTTC. The full variable domain, its missing parts supplied by reference TRBV5-4 and TRBJ2-6, is ETGVTQSPTHLIKTRGQQVTLRCSSQSGHNTVSWYQQALGQGPQFIFQYYREEENGRGNFPPRFSGLQFPNYSSELNVNALELDDSALYLCACVGGLGANVLTFGAGSRLTVL.

This clone was detected a few times. This chain uses TRBV7-2 with TRBJ2-3; weak D call: TRBD2 (6 bases). V was trimmed by 2 bases and J by 2 bases, leaving 8 bases between them. The CDR3 extends over 14 amino acids. Germline V gene sequence: CDR1 SGHTA, CDR2 FQGNSA. In DNA form, the CDR3 reads TGTGCCAGCAGCTTACGGGGGTACACAGATACGCAGTATTTT. Residues: CASSLRGYTDTQYF.

This chain links TRBV12-3 or TRBV12-4 with TRBJ1-1; D not resolved. The CDR3 consists of 12 residues. V dropped 7 bases and J dropped 4 bases, with 10 bases sitting between them. The CDR3 reads CASTPRSTEAFF. CDR3 bases: TGTGCCAGCACCCCTAGAAGCACTGAAGCTTTCTTT.

This clone was counted a few times. This chain connects TRBV7-8 to TRBJ2-7; TRBD1 aligns across 8 bases. With V trimmed by 4 bases and J by 5 bases, 13 bases remained unmatched. Germline assignment: CDR1 SGHVS and CDR2 FQNEAQ. The length of the CDR3 is 16 residues. This chain's CDR3 is CASSSSTRGRRNEQYF. CDR3 DNA: TGTGCCAGCAGCTCTTCGACCAGGGGGCGCAGGAACGAGCAGTACTTC.

The rearrangement uses TRBV6-6 and TRBJ2-7; unclear D gene. This CDR3 is 15 amino acids long. Germline CDR1 is MNHNY and CDR2 is SVGAGI (reference sequence). The germline V and J ends were trimmed by 6 bases and 6 bases, with 21 bases remaining between them. The CDR3 loop reads CASSLLGSPAGEQYF. The CDR3 region has the DNA TGTGCCAGCAGCCTACTCGGGTCCCCCGCCGGCGAGCAGTACTTC.

The chain recombines TRBV29-1 with TRBJ2-7; tentatively, D is TRBD1 (5 bases). CDR1 and CDR2 from the germline V gene are SQVTM and ANQGSEA. V was pared by 4 bases and J by 2 bases, with 12 bases between. There are 13 residues in the CDR3. The CDR3 is CSVVVDKAYEQYF. CDR3 nucleotide sequence: TGCAGCGTTGTTGTGGACAAAGCCTACGAGCAGTACTTC.

The chain has TRBV23-1 and TRBJ2-3, with 7 bases aligning to TRBD1. TRBV23-1 carries the ORF label, with uncertain function. The V segment lost 2 bases and the J segment 0 bases; nucleotides outside the gene matches: 11. CDR3 size: 18 residues. CDR3 sequence reads: CASSQGLGQVPSTDTQYF. CDR3 sequence (DNA): TGCGCCAGCAGTCAAGGGCTTGGACAGGTCCCTAGCACAGATACGCAGTATTTT.

The chain uses TRBV11-2 and TRBJ1-6; a weak D match, TRBD1 (6 bases). V was shortened by 2 bases and J by 11 bases, with 13 bases between the two germline ends. CDR1 and CDR2 from the germline V gene are SGHAT and FQNNGV. The CDR3 runs 14 residues. The CDR3 loop reads CASSLTPQGTPLHF. The CDR3, as DNA: TGTGCCAGCAGCTTAACCCCACAGGGAACACCCCTCCACTTT.

V is TRBV7-2 and J is TRBJ2-7; 8 nucleotides agree with TRBD2. Germline V lookup: CDR1 SGHTA, CDR2 FQGNSA. The CDR3 length is 15 residues. V lost 5 bases to trimming and J lost 3 bases; unmatched junction nucleotides: 9. CDR3 DNA: TGTGCCAGCAGCCAAGACTGGACTAGCAACTACGAGCAGTACTTC. Protein sequence: CASSQDWTSNYEQYF.

The gene calls are TRBV5-6 and TRBJ1-5; TRBD1 matches 7 bases. The CDR3 runs 15 residues. The junction had 6 bases not matched to a gene; V was cut back by 2 bases and J by 4 bases. The germline V gene encodes CDR1 SGHDT and CDR2 YYEEEE. As DNA, the CDR3 is TGTGCCAGCAGCTTTACAGGGGCTGGGAATCAGCCCCAGCATTTT. This encodes CASSFTGAGNQPQHF.